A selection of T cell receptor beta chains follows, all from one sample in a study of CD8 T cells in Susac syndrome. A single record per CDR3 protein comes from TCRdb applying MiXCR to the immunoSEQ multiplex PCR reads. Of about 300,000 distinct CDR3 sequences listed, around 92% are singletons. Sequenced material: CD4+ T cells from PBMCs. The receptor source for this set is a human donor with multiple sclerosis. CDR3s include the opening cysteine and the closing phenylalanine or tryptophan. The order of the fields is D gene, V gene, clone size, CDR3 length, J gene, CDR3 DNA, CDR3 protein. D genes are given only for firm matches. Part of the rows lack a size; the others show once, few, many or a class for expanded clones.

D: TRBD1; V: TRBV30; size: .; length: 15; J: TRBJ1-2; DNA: TGTGCCTGGAGTATCGGGACAGGGGGCGACTATGGCTACACCTTC; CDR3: CAWSIGTGGDYGYTF
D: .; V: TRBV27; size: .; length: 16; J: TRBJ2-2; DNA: TGTGCCAGCAGTTTCCCGGGACTTCCTAACACCGGGGAGCTGTTTTTT; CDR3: CASSFPGLPNTGELFF
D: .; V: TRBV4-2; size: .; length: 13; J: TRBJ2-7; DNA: TGTGCCAGCAGCCCAAGGCGGGACTACGAGCAGTACTTC; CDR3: CASSPRRDYEQYF
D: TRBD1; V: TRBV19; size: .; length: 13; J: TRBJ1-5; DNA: TGTGCCAGTAGTATTCAGGGGGGTCAGCCCCAGCATTTT; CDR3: CASSIQGGQPQHF
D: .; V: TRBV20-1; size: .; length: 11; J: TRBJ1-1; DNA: TGCAGTGCTAGGCAGTCCGGGTCGGCTTTCTTT; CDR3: CSARQSGSAFF
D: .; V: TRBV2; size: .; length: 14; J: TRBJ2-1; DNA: TGTGCCCCGGGGAGGAAGAGCTCCTACAATGAGCAGTTCTTC; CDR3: CAPGRKSSYNEQFF
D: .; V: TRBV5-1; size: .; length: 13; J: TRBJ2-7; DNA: TGCGCCAGCAGCCTGGCCGGGTCCAACGAGCAGTACTTC; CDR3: CASSLAGSNEQYF
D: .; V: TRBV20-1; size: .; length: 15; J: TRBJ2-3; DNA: TGCAGTCCCCGGAGGGGTATGGCGGGGACAGATACGCAGTATTTT; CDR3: CSPRRGMAGTDTQYF
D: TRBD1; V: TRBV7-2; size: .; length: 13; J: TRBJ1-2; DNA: TGTGCCAGCAGAATTGACAGGGGTTATGGCTACACCTTC; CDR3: CASRIDRGYGYTF
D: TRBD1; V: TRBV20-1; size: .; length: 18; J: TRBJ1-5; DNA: TGCAGTGCTTCCGGGACAGGGTGGAATGGGAAAAGCAATCAGCCCCAGCATTTT; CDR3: CSASGTGWNGKSNQPQHF
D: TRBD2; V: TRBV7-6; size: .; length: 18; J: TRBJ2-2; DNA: TGTGCCAGCAGCCCCATCGGACTAGCGGGACCGAACACCGGGGAGCTGTTTTTT; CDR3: CASSPIGLAGPNTGELFF
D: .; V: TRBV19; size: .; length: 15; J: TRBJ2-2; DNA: TGTGCCAGTAGCAAAGTAGAGGGGGTGACCGGGGAGCTGTTTTTT; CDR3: CASSKVEGVTGELFF
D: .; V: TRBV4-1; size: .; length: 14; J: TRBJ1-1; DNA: TGCGCCAGCAGCGCAGGTAGGGCAGGGACTGAAGCTTTCTTT; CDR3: CASSAGRAGTEAFF
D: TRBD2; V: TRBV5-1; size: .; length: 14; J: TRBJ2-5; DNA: TGCGCCAGCAGCCACGGGGGGGGCCAAGAGACCCAGTACTTC; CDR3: CASSHGGGQETQYF
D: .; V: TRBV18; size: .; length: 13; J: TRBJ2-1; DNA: TGTGCCAGCTCCCTCACAGGTAACAATGAGCAGTTCTTC; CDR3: CASSLTGNNEQFF
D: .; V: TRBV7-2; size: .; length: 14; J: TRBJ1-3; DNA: TGTGCCAGCAGCTTTAAAGTCTCTGGAAACACCATATATTTT; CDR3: CASSFKVSGNTIYF
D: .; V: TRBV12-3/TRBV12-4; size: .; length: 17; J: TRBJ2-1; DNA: TGTGCCAGCAGCCGGCCGGGGTCTGTCTCAATCCTCAATGAGCAGTTCTTC; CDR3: CASSRPGSVSILNEQFF
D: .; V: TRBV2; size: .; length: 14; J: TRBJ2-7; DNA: TGTGCCAGCAGTGAGCCCGGACAAGCCTACGAGCAGTACTTC; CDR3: CASSEPGQAYEQYF
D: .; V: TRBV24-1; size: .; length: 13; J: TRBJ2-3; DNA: TGTGCCACCAGTGACCCACCGACAGATACGCAGTATTTT; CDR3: CATSDPPTDTQYF
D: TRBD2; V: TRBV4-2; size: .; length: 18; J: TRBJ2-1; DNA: TGTGCCAGCAGCCAAGATTTCGGACTAGGCCGCGGGCACAATGAGCAGTTCTTC; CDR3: CASSQDFGLGRGHNEQFF
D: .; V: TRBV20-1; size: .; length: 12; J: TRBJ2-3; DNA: TGCAGTGCTACAGGGTCCCAAGATACGCAGTATTTT; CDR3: CSATGSQDTQYF
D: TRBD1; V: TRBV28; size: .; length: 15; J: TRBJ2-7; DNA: TGTGCCAGCAGTTTCCGACAGGGGATTTCCTACGAGCAGTACTTC; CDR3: CASSFRQGISYEQYF
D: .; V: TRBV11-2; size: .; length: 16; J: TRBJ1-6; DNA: TGTGCCAGCACCATCGCGGGCAGGGGCTTCGGCTCACCCCTCCACTTT; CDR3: CASTIAGRGFGSPLHF
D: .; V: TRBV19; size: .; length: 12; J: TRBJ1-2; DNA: TGTGCCAGTAGTAGCTTAATCGTCGGCTACACCTTC; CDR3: CASSSLIVGYTF
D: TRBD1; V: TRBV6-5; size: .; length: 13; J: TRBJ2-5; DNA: TGTGCCAGCAGTTACTTGGACAGGGAGACCCAGTACTTC; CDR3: CASSYLDRETQYF
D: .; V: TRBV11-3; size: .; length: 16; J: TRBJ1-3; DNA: TGTGCCAGCAGCGATAGGTACGGCGTCTCTGGAAACACCATATATTTT; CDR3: CASSDRYGVSGNTIYF
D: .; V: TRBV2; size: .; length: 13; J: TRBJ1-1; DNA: TGTGCCAGCAGTGTTCAGGGGATGGCTGAAGCTTTCTTT; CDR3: CASSVQGMAEAFF
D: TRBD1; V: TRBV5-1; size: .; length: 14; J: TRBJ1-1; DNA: TGCGCCAGCAGCTTGTCAACAGGGGTCACTGAAGCTTTCTTT; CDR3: CASSLSTGVTEAFF
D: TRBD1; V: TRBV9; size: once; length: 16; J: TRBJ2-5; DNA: TGTGCCAGCAGCAAACAAGGACAGGGGATTTGGGAGACCCAGTACTTC; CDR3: CASSKQGQGIWETQYF
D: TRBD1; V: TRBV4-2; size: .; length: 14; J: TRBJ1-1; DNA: TGTGCCAGCAGCCAAGAAGGACAGGGGATTGAAGCTTTCTTT; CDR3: CASSQEGQGIEAFF
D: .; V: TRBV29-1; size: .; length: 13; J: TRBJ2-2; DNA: TGCAGCGTTGGGTTGGGGGCAGCCGGGGAGCTGTTTTTT; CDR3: CSVGLGAAGELFF